This entry describes one TCR beta chain. The clone's antigen remains unknown. Qualities for individual bases were not recorded, and no much larger clone is one base off. The data originate from a study of blood T cell repertoires in COVID-19 (dated by TCRdb to about 2020). Broadly, across the study: Samples from collaborators originated in the United States, Italy and Spain and spanned both the acute and convalescent phases of COVID-19. Nearly every sample came with metadata listing a de-identified subject ID, COVID-19 status, age in years and sex. The samples were drawn from two sources: the first 160 participants of the ongoing ImmuneRACE study, and over 950 subjects contributed by 6 global collaborators. The prospective study material was composed of cDNA or gDNA derived from T cells, B-cell-depleted T cells, or PBMCs. Deeply sampled blood TCRbeta repertoires from subjects exposed to, actively infected with, or recovered from COVID-19 were included in the dataset. The repertoires were made available in a free public database intended to serve as a resource for research on the immune response to SARS-CoV-2. HLA class I and class II types, where available, came from metadata supplied by the sample provider rather than from assay-based typing.

The full study reports these points: How much clinical and demographic metadata was included differed by source and by participant, and the metadata was provided uncurated.

The immunoSEQ Assay, a bias-controlled multiplex PCR, was used to amplify TCRbeta CDR3 regions from genomic DNA. In the original analysis: Within the assay, amplification of reference gene primers was used to estimate how many nucleated cells each sample contained. To quantify the absolute abundance of each unique TCRbeta CDR3 rearrangement, sequence reads were collapsed and filtered. For each sample, productive Simpson clonality was calculated by taking the square root of Simpson's diversity index across productive rearrangements. TCRdb provides this immuneACCESS table in a form limited to in-frame rearrangements. Some clones are lacking; in checked studies, under half of them reflect an unresolved V gene, and why the rest are absent is not known. V, J and clone size derive from that table, while D and trimming were established from the DNA sequence. Within this sample are 75,000 to 90,000 clones, with 90% of them counted one time only. The ten largest clones take up roughly 1% of the sample.

Collaborating institutions collected whole blood in K2EDTA tubes following their own protocols. For TCRbeta analysis, collaborators shipped samples in one of three forms: frozen whole blood, isolated PBMCs, or DNA extracted from either of those sample types. The CDR3 goes from the cysteine to the phenylalanine over 17 residues. Only the CDR3 region is kept as DNA, spanning 51 bases read in frame from base 1. The germline V gene (reference sequence) yields SGHKS for CDR1 and YYEKEE for CDR2. Germline trimming amounts to 0 bases on V and 5 bases on J, with 9 as the count of junction bases outside the gene matches.

Here the chain combines TRBV5-5 and TRBJ2-5, with TRBD1 identical over 11 junction bases. The receptor was isolated from a woman aged 45-65 years in a cohort sampled during active COVID-19. Sequencing used peripheral blood. The CDR3 sequence is CASSLELGQGAGETQYF. DNA sequence: TGTGCCAGCAGCTTGGAACTAGGACAGGGGGCAGGGGAGACCCAGTACTTC.